The 3 T cell receptor beta chains listed next were all sequenced from one sample in a study of cytomegalovirus exposure and HLA in healthy donors. The PCR made use of 60 Vbeta and 13 Jbeta primers. Measured with immunoSEQ multiplex PCR; TCRdb has only the in-frame clones, and not every one. This sample's clone table lists some 84,000 clones. Input material: PBMCs. Receptor source: a man over 45 in good health and CMV-seronegative.

The V call is TRBV20-1, the J call TRBJ1-2; no reliable D call. V lost 5 bases, J lost 5 bases, and 6 bases lay in between. Germline V gene data show CDR1 as DFQATT and CDR2 as SNEGSKA (reference sequence). This CDR3 has 10 amino acids. The DNA for the CDR3 is TGCAGTGCTGTCCAGTATGGCTACACCTTC. Its protein product is CSAVQYGYTF.

The V gene is TRBV27, the J gene TRBJ2-7; the match to TRBD1 covers 7 bases. CDR3 size: 18 residues. CDR1 and CDR2 from the germline V gene are MNHEY and SMNVEV (reference sequence). After removal of 3 bases from V and 4 bases from J, the junction contained 18 bases not matched to a gene. The CDR3 loop is CASSFIVGEGGRSYEQYF. The CDR3 region has the DNA TGTGCCAGCAGTTTTATAGTTGGTGAAGGGGGCCGTTCTTACGAGCAGTACTTC.

This rearrangement joins TRBV9 to TRBJ2-3; 7 bases match TRBD2. V gave up 2 bases and J gave up 6 bases; unmatched junction bases: 9. CDR3 size: 15 residues. Germline values: CDR1 SGDLS, CDR2 YYNGEE. The CDR3 DNA reads as TGTGCCAGCAGCGTGGGGGGGGGTTCGTCGGATACGCAGTATTTT. This sequence encodes CASSVGGGSSDTQYF.